This T cell receptor (beta chain) is from a study of control samples from healthy donors and cancer patients. The V and J ends lost 5 bases and 4 bases respectively, with 9 bases between them. The length of the CDR3 is 13 residues. The germline V gene encodes CDR1 SGHVS and CDR2 FQNEAQ. Sequenced by immunoSEQ multiplex PCR; TCRdb stores in-frame clones only, minus some. The table includes 95,000 to 120,000 clones, approximately 84% detected once. The chain uses TRBV7-8 and TRBJ2-1, with D uncertain. The sequenced sample consisted of blood. This TCR was sampled from a man in his late teens or twenties in good health. The CDR3 bases are TGTGCCAGCAGCCCCGCCGTTTACAATGAGCAGTTCTTC. This encodes CASSPAVYNEQFF.